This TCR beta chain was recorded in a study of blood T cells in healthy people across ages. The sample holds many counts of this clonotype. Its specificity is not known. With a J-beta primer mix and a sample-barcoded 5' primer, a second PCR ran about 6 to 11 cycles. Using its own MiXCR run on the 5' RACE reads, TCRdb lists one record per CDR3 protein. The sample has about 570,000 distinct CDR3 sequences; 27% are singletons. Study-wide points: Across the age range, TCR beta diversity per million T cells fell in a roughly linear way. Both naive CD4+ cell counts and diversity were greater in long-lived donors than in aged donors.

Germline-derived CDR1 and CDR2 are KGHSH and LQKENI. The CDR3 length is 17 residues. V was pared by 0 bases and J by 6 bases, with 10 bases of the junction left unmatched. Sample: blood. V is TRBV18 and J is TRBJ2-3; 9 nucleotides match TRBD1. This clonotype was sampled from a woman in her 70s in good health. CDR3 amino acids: CASSPPGTGSAVDTQYF. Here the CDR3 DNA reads TGTGCCAGCTCACCACCGGGGACAGGGTCTGCGGTGGATACGCAGTATTTT.